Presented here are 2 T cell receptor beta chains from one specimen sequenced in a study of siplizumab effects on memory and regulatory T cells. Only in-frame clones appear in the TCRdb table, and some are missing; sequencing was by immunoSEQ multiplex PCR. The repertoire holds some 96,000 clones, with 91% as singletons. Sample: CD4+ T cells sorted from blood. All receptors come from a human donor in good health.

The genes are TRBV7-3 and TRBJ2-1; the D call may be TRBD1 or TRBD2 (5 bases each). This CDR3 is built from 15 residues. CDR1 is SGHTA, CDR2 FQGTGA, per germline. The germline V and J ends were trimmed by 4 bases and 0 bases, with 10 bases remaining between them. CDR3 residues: CASSSVGTSYNEQFF. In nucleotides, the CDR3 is TGTGCCAGCAGCTCGGTCGGGACCTCCTACAATGAGCAGTTCTTC.

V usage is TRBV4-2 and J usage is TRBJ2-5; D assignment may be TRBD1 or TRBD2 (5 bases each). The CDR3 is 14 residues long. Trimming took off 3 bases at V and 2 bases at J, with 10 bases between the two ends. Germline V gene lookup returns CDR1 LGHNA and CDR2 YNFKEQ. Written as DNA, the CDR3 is TGTGCCAGCAGCCACCGGGACGGACAAGAGACCCAGTACTTC. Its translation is CASSHRDGQETQYF.